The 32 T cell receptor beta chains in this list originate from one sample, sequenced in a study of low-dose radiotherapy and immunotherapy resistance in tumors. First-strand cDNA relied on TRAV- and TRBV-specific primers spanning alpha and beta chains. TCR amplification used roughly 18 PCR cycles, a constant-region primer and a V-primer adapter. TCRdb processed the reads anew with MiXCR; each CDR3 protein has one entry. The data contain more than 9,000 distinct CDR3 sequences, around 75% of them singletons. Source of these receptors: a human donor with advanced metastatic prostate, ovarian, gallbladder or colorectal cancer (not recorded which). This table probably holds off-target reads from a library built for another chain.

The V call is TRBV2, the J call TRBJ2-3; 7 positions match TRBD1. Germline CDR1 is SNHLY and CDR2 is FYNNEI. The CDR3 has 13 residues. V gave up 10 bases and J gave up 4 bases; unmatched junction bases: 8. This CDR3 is CATRQGRADTQYF. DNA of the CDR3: TGTGCCACTCGACAGGGTAGGGCAGATACGCAGTATTTT.

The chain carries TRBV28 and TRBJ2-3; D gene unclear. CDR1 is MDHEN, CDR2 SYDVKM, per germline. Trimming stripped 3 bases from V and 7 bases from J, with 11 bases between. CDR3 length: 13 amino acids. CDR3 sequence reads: CASSFSGPYTQYF. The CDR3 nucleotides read TGTGCCAGCAGTTTCTCTGGTCCGTATACGCAGTATTTT.

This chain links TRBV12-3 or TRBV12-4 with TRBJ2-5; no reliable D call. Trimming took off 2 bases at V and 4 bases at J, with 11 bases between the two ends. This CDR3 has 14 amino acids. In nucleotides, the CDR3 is TGTGCCAGCAGTTTATCGCCCGAGAGAGAGACCCAGTACTTC. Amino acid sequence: CASSLSPERETQYF.

The CDR3 protein is CASGQTTDTQYF. The CDR3 region has the DNA TGTGCCAGCGGACAAACCACAGATACGCAGTATTTT. The chain carries TRBV6-1 and TRBJ2-3; D is possibly TRBD1 (5 bases). The CDR3 runs 12 residues. V lost 8 bases to trimming and J lost 2 bases, with 8 bases between them. Germline values: CDR1 MNHNS, CDR2 SASEGT.

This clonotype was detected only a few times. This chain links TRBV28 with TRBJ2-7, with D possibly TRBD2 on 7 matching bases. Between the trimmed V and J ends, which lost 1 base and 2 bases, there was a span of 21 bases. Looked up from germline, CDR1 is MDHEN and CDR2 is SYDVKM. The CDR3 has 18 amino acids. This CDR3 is CASSLLGGKGGSPYEQYF. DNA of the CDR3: TGTGCCAGCAGTTTATTAGGGGGTAAGGGGGGGTCCCCCTACGAGCAGTACTTC.

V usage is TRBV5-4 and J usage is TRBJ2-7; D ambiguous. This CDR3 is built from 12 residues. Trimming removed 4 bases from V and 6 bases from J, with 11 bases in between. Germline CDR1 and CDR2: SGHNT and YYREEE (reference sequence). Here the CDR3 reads CASSPEASEQYF. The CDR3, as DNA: TGTGCCAGCAGCCCCGAGGCTTCCGAGCAGTACTTC.

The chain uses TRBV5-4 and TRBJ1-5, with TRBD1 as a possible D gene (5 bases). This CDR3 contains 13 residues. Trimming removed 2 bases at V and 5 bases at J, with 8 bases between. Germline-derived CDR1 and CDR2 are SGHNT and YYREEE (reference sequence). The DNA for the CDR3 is TGTGCCAGCAGCTTAGACAGCGATCAGCCCCAGCATTTT. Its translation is CASSLDSDQPQHF. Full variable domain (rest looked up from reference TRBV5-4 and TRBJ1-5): ETGVTQSPTHLIKTRGQQVTLRCSSQSGHNTVSWYQQALGQGPQFIFQYYREEENGRGNFPPRFSGLQFPNYSSELNVNALELDDSALYLCASSLDSDQPQHFGDGTRLSIL.

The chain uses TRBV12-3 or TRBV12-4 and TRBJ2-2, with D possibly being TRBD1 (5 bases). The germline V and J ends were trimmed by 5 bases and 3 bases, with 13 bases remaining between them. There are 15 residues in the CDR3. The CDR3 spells CASSRQQVDTGELFF. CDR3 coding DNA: TGTGCCAGCAGTAGACAGCAAGTAGACACCGGGGAGCTGTTTTTT.

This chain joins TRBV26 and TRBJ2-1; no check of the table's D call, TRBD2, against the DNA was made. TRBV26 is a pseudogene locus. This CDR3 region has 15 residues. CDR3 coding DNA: TGTGCCAGCAGGGGACTAGCGGAGGGTCACAATGAGCAGTTCTTC. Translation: CASRGLAEGHNEQFF.

Here the CDR3 DNA reads TGTGCCTGGAGTATGACAGATCAGCCCCAGCATTTT. Translation: CAWSMTDQPQHF. This chain links TRBV30 with TRBJ1-5; D is possibly TRBD1 (5 bases). V was trimmed by 2 bases and J by 5 bases, leaving 7 bases between them. The CDR3 is made up of 12 amino acids. Germline values: CDR1 GTSNPN, CDR2 SVGIG (reference sequence).

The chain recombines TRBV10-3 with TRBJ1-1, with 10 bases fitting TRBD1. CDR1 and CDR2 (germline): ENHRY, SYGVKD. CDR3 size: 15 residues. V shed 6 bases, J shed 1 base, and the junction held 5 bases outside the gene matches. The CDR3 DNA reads TGTGCCATCAGGGGGACAGGGGACACGAACACTGAAGCTTTCTTT. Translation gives CAIRGTGDTNTEAFF.

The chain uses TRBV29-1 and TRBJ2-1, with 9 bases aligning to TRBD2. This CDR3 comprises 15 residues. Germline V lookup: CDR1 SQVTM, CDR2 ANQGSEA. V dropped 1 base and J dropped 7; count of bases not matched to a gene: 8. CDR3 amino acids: CSVEAQRGVLNEQFF. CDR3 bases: TGCAGCGTTGAAGCCCAGCGGGGGGTTCTTAATGAGCAGTTCTTC.

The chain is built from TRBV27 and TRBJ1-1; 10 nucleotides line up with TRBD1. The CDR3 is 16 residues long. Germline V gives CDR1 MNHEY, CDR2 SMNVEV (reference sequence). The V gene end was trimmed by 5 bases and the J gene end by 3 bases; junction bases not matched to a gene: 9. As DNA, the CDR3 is TGTGCCAGCAGTCTCTCCTACGGACAGGGGGACACTGAAGCTTTCTTT. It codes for CASSLSYGQGDTEAFF.

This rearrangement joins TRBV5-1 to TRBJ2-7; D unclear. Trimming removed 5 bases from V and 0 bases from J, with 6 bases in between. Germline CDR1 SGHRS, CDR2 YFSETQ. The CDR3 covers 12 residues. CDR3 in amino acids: CASRGSSYEQYF. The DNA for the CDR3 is TGCGCCAGCAGAGGCAGCTCCTACGAGCAGTACTTC.

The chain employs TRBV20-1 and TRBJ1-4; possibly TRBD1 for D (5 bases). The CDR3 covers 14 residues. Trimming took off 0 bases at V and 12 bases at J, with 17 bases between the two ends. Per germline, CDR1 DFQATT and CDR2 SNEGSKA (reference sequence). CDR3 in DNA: TGCAGTGCTAGAGATGAGACAAAAAGAGGGGAACTGTTTTTT. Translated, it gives CSARDETKRGELFF.

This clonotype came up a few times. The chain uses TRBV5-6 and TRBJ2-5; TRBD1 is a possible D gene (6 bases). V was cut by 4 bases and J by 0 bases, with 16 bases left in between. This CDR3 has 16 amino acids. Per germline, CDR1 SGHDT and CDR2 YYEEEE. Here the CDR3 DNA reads TGTGCCAGCAGCCTGAGGACAGTGCAGTACCAAGAGACCCAGTACTTC. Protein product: CASSLRTVQYQETQYF.

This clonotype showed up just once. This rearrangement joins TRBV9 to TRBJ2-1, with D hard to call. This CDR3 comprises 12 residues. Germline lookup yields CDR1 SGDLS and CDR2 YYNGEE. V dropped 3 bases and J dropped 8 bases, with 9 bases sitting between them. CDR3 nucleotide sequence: TGTGCCAGCAGCGAGTTCGGCGATGAGCAGTTCTTC. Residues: CASSEFGDEQFF.

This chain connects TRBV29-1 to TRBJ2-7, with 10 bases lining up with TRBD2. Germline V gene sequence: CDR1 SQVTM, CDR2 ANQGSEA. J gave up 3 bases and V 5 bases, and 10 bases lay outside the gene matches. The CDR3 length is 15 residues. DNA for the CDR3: TGCAGCGTTTCTAGCGGGAGAGGTCCCCTCTACGAGCAGTACTTC. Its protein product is CSVSSGRGPLYEQYF.

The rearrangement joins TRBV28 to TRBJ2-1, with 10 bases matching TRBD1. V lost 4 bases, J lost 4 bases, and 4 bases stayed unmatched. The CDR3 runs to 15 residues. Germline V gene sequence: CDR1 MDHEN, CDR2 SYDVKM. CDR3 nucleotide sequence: TGTGCCAGCAGTTCACCGGGACAGGGGTACAATGAGCAGTTCTTC. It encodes CASSSPGQGYNEQFF.

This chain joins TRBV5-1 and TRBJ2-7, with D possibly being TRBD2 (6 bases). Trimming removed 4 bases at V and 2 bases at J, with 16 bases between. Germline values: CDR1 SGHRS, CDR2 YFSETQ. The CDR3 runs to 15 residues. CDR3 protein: CASSLRTAGPYEQYF. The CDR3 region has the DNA TGCGCCAGCAGCCTCCGGACTGCGGGACCCTACGAGCAGTACTTC. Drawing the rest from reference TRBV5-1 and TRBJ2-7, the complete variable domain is KAGVTQTPRYLIKTRGQQVTLSCSPISGHRSVSWYQQTPGQGLQFLFEYFSETQRNKGNFPGRFSGRQFSNSRSEMNVSTLELGDSALYLCASSLRTAGPYEQYFGPGTRLTVT.

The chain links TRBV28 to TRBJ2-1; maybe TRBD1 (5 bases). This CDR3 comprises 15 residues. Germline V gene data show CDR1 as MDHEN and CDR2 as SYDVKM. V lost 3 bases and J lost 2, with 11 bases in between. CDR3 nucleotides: TGTGCCAGCAGTTTGGTCAGGGTGGCCTACAATGAGCAGTTCTTC. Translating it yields CASSLVRVAYNEQFF.

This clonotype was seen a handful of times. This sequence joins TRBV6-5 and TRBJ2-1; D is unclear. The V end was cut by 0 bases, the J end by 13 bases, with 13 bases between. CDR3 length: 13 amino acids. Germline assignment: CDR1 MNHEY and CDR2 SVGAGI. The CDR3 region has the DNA TGTGCCAGCAGTTACTCGAATAACCGGTATCAGTTCTTC. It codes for CASSYSNNRYQFF.

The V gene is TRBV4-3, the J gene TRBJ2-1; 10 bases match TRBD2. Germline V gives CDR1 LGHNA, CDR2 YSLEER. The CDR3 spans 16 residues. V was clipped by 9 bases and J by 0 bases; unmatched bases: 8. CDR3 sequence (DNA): TGCGCCAGACCGGGACTAGCGTTGAGCTCCTACAATGAGCAGTTCTTC. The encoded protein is CARPGLALSSYNEQFF.

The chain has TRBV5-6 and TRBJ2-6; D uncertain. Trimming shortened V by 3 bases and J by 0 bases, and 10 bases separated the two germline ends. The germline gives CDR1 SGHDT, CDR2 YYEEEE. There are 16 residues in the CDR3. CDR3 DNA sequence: TGTGCCAGCAGCTCCTGGACGGCCTCTGGGGCCAACGTCCTGACTTTC. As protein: CASSSWTASGANVLTF.

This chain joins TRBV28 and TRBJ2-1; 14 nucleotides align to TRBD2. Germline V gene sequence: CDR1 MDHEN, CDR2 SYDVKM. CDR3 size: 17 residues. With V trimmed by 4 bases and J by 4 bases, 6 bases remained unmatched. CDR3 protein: CASSSEGLAGGYNEQFF. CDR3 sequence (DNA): TGTGCCAGCAGTTCTGAAGGACTAGCGGGAGGTTACAATGAGCAGTTCTTC.

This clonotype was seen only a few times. This CDR3 is CASSPQGGQPQHF. CDR3 nucleotide sequence: TGTGCCAGCTCACCACAGGGAGGTCAGCCCCAGCATTTT. The V call is TRBV18, the J call TRBJ1-5; the D is unclear. The germline gives CDR1 KGHSH, CDR2 LQKENI. The V and J ends lost 1 base and 6 bases respectively, with 7 bases between them. The CDR3 has 13 residues.

CDR3 loop: CASSRVGRAEAFF. As DNA, the CDR3 is TGTGCCAGCAGCCGGGTAGGGAGAGCTGAAGCTTTCTTT. V gene TRBV14 combines with J gene TRBJ1-1; no reliable D call. V dropped 4 bases and J dropped 6 bases, with 12 bases sitting between them. Per the germline V gene, CDR1 is SGHDN and CDR2 is FVKESK. The CDR3 is made up of 13 amino acids.

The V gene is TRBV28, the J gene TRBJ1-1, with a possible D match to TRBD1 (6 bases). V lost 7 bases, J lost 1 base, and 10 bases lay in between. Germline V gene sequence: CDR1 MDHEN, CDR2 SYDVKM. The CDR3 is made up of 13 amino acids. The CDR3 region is CASTIQGNTEAFF. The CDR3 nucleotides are TGTGCCAGCACCATACAGGGGAACACTGAAGCTTTCTTT.

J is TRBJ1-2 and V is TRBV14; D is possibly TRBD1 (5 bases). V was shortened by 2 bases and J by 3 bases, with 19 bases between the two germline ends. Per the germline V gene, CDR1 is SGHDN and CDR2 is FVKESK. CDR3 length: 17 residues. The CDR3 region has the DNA TGTGCCAGCAGCCAATTGAGGGGAACCGTCTCCCACTATGGCTACACCTTC. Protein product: CASSQLRGTVSHYGYTF.

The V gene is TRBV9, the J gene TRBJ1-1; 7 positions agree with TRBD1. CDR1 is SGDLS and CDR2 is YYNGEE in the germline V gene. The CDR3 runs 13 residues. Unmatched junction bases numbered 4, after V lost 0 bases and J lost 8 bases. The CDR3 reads CASSVEGAREAFF. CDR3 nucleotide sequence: TGTGCCAGCAGCGTAGAGGGGGCGCGAGAAGCTTTCTTT.

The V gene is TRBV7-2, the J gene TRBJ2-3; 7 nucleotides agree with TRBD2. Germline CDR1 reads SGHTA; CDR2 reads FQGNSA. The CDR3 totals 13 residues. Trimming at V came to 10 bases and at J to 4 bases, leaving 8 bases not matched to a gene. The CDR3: CATLAGVSDTQYF. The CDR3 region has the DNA TGTGCCACCTTGGCGGGAGTTTCAGATACGCAGTATTTT.

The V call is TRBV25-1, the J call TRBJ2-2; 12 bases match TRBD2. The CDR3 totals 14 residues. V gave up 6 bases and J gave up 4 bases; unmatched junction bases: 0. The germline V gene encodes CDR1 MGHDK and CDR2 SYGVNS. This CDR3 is CASRGLAGTGELFF. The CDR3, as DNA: TGTGCCAGCAGGGGACTAGCGGGCACCGGGGAGCTGTTTTTT.